The present T cell receptor (beta chain) was sequenced within a study of blood T cells in healthy people across ages. Study findings and constraints: Unsorted PBMC input precluded a conclusive naive versus antigen-experienced comparison. Possibly confounding the expanded clonotype changes was the fact that donor CMV status was unknown.

Points on this clonotype: The antigen is not known.

Then a second PCR, running roughly 6 to 12 cycles, was carried out with a sample-barcoded 5' primer and a J-beta primer mix. Each cDNA molecule carried a tag from a template-switch adaptor that contained 12 random nucleotides. TCRdb reanalysed the 5' RACE reads using MiXCR and keeps one entry per CDR3 protein. Of some 760,000 distinct CDR3 sequences listed, roughly 25% were seen once; the top ten hold under 9.5%. The germline gives CDR1 MNHNS, CDR2 SASEGT. J lost 2 bases, V lost 2 bases, and 3 bases had no gene match. The CDR3 extends over 15 amino acids. In addition, the sample was reused for a study of T cells of mothers and their children. Per that paper: No clone of persistent microchimeric T cells was detected.

This TCR derives from a boy aged 10-17 years in good health. The sample was blood. The chain couples TRBV6-1 to TRBJ2-7; 10 nucleotides agree with TRBD1. The CDR3 sequence: CASSEWDRGPYEQYF. CDR3 DNA sequence: TGTGCCAGCAGTGAATGGGACAGGGGACCCTACGAGCAGTACTTC.